One and the same sample provided the 16 T cell receptor beta chains below, sequenced in a study of cytomegalovirus exposure and HLA in healthy donors. Using immunoSEQ multiplex PCR, the repertoire was profiled, and TCRdb retains in-frame clones only, with some absent. The data contain some 140,000 clones, approximately 87% of them seen just once; the ten biggest clones take up less than 3%. Sequencing input: PBMCs. Receptor source: a man younger than 35 in good health and CMV-seronegative.

The chain has TRBV5-8 and TRBJ1-4; 9 nucleotides line up with TRBD1. Germline CDR1 SGHTS, CDR2 YDEGEE. This CDR3 comprises 15 residues. V lost 6 bases, J lost 7 bases, and 10 bases stayed unmatched. Here the CDR3 reads CASTLTGTGSEKLFF. The DNA for the CDR3 is TGTGCCAGCACCCTAACCGGGACAGGGAGTGAAAAACTGTTTTTT.

In DNA, the CDR3 is TGTGCCAGCATCTACGGGACTGGACCCTACGAGCAGTACTTC. Translated: CASIYGTGPYEQYF. V and J are TRBV7-2 and TRBJ2-7; a possible D gene is TRBD2 (6 bases). Trimming stripped 7 bases from V and 2 bases from J, with 15 bases between. Germline lookup yields CDR1 SGHTA and CDR2 FQGNSA. There are 14 residues in the CDR3.

CDR3 nucleotide sequence: TGTGCCAGTAGTAGGGACAGATCCTACAATGAGCAGTTCTTC. This gives the protein CASSRDRSYNEQFF. The chain is built from TRBV19 and TRBJ2-1; TRBD1 agrees at 7 bases. This CDR3 spans 14 amino acids. Germline lookup yields CDR1 LNHDA and CDR2 SQIVND (reference sequence). With 4 bases clipped from V and 1 base from J, the junction kept 1 base outside the gene matches.

This sequence joins TRBV5-1 and TRBJ2-7, with 12 bases aligning to TRBD1. Germline V CDR1 and CDR2: SGHRS, YFSETQ. This CDR3 has 15 residues. Trimming took 5 bases from V and 6 from J; bases not matched to a gene: 9. The CDR3 coding sequence is TGCGCCAGCAGATACGGGACAGGGGGCGGCCGCGAGCAGTACTTC. It codes for CASRYGTGGGREQYF.

The chain links TRBV19 to TRBJ1-3, with no clear D. The ends were cut back, 3 bases at V and 0 bases at J, with 9 bases in the middle. The CDR3 runs 15 residues. Looked up from germline, CDR1 is LNHDA and CDR2 is SQIVND (reference sequence). CDR3 sequence reads: CASSIFSDSGNTIYF. CDR3 coding DNA: TGTGCCAGTAGTATCTTCAGTGACTCTGGAAACACCATATATTTT.

The rearrangement joins TRBV28 to TRBJ2-7, with TRBD1 identical over 7 bases. V lost 10 bases and J lost 6; bases outside the gene matches: 12. CDR1 and CDR2 from the germline V gene are MDHEN and SYDVKM. CDR3 length: 13 residues. This chain's CDR3 is CAIEGGAPSEQYF. Written as DNA, the CDR3 is TGTGCCATCGAAGGGGGCGCTCCCAGCGAGCAGTACTTC.

The rearrangement uses TRBV6-5 and TRBJ2-5, with TRBD1 as a possible D gene (5 bases). In germline, CDR1 is MNHEY, CDR2 SVGAGI. V lost 6 bases, J lost 5 bases, and 10 bases lay in between. The CDR3 loop spans 12 amino acids. CDR3 nucleotides: TGTGCCAGCAGAGGGGTCGGGGAGACCCAGTACTTC. Protein: CASRGVGETQYF.

In its sample, this clone was seen a few times. The V call is TRBV2, the J call TRBJ1-5; D uncertain. This CDR3 spans 13 amino acids. Per the germline V gene, CDR1 is SNHLY and CDR2 is FYNNEI. V lost 1 base and J 4 bases, leaving 5 bases between the germline ends. The CDR3 bases are TGTGCCAGCAGTGAAGACAGAAATCAGCCCCAGCATTTT. Encoded protein: CASSEDRNQPQHF.

The rearrangement links TRBV19 to TRBJ2-5, with D perhaps TRBD2 (6 bases). The CDR3 spans 13 residues. Germline V gene lookup returns CDR1 LNHDA and CDR2 SQIVND (reference sequence). Trimming took 3 bases from V and 7 from J, leaving 12 bases between them. The CDR3 coding sequence is TGTGCCAGTAGTATCCGACTAGAGGGGACCCAGTACTTC. Translating it yields CASSIRLEGTQYF.

The chain couples TRBV5-1 to TRBJ1-2; possible D gene TRBD1, 5 bases. The CDR3 loop spans 14 amino acids. The germline CDR1 and CDR2 sequences are SGHRS and YFSETQ. Between the trimmed V and J ends, which lost 3 bases and 2 bases, there was a span of 11 bases. CDR3 amino acids: CASSWTPGNYGYTF. Written as DNA, the CDR3 is TGCGCCAGCAGCTGGACACCAGGGAACTATGGCTACACCTTC.

This clone showed up just once. This chain joins TRBV27 and TRBJ2-1; 12 bases align to TRBD2. CDR1 MNHEY and CDR2 SMNVEV come from the germline V gene (reference sequence). Trimming removed 5 bases from V and 10 bases from J; junction bases left unmatched: 6. CDR3 size: 14 residues. CDR3 in amino acids: CASSTGTSGLEQFF. CDR3 sequence (DNA): TGTGCCAGCAGTACCGGGACTAGCGGGTTAGAGCAGTTCTTC.

The V call is TRBV9, the J call TRBJ2-7, with 10 bases aligning to TRBD2. Losses at the gene ends were 3 bases for V and 5 bases for J; bases not matched to a gene: 8. The V gene's germline CDR1 is SGDLS and CDR2 YYNGEE. The CDR3 length is 15 residues. Here the CDR3 reads CASSGGTSVDDEQYF. The CDR3 nucleotides read TGTGCCAGCAGCGGAGGGACTAGCGTCGATGACGAGCAGTACTTC.

The chain couples TRBV5-1 to TRBJ2-7; D perhaps matches TRBD1 (6 bases). The CDR3 runs to 15 residues. Trimming cost V 2 bases and J 2 bases, with 14 bases left between them. CDR1 and CDR2 (germline): SGHRS, YFSETQ. The CDR3 region is CASSFGQTSTYEQYF. Written as DNA, the CDR3 is TGCGCCAGCAGCTTCGGACAGACCTCAACCTACGAGCAGTACTTC.

The V and J genes are TRBV2 and TRBJ1-6; 10 nucleotides agree with TRBD1. Germline assignment: CDR1 SNHLY and CDR2 FYNNEI. Losses at the gene ends were 6 bases for V and 7 bases for J; bases not matched to a gene: 3. This CDR3 is built from 14 residues. The CDR3 reads CASSADRGNSPLHF. Here the CDR3 DNA reads TGTGCCAGCAGCGCGGACAGGGGGAATTCACCCCTCCACTTT.

This clone appeared a few times. The rearrangement links TRBV20-1 to TRBJ2-2, with no clear D. The V gene lost 3 bases and the J gene lost 8 bases, with 7 bases spanning the gap. Germline loops: CDR1 DFQATT, CDR2 SNEGSKA (reference sequence). This CDR3 comprises 11 residues. CDR3 coding DNA: TGCAGTGCTAGTGCTGCGGGGGAGCTGTTTTTT. Its translation: CSASAAGELFF.

The chain uses TRBV29-1 and TRBJ2-7; D is perhaps TRBD1 (6 bases). Germline V gives CDR1 SQVTM, CDR2 ANQGSEA. V gave up 6 bases and J gave up 2 bases, with 11 bases separating them. This CDR3 spans 12 amino acids. The DNA for the CDR3 is TGCAGCGTGCGGACAGCCGCCTACGAGCAGTACTTC. Translating gives CSVRTAAYEQYF.